This TCR beta chain stems from a study of CXCR3-negative and CXCR3-positive naive CD8 T cells (dated 2019 in TCRdb). With respect to the entire study: Roughly 130 million TRB reads were obtained in total, roughly 1.5 +/- 0.3 million reads per library. For the TRBV-TRBJ cluster analysis, the naive subsets came from roughly 5 donors, while the memory cells came from 3 donors. Diversity and physicochemical repertoire analyses covered eleven to twelve donors pooled from two independent experiments. Study-wide findings and limitations: Because CXCR3 expression was partially decreased after cryopreservation, freshly isolated PBMCs were used for most assays. Because surface CD5, which is linked to self-reactivity in mice, was comparable between the naive subsets, TCR interaction strength was also inferred from TRB CDR3 physicochemical properties. TRB CDR3s from CXCR3-positive naive cells showed higher hydrophobicity (lower Kidera factor 4), lower energy, and higher strength and volume indices than CXCR3-negative naive cells. Comparably high repertoire diversity was found in both naive subsets, whereas much lower repertoire diversity was found in memory CD8+ T cells. Naive CXCR3-negative and CXCR3-positive cells from the same donor showed similar TRBV-TRBJ usage, whereas memory cells showed distinct patterns.

Inclusive of the bounding cysteine and phenylalanine, the CDR3 is 13 residues long. No coding sequence is recorded. In the germline V gene, CDR1 corresponds to SQVTM and CDR2 to ANQGSEA. The run used a NextSeq 550. The Human TCR Profiling Kit (MiLaboratory) was used to prepare UMI-labeled 5' RACE TRB cDNA libraries. The full amount of extracted RNA was used for cDNA synthesis, and the full amount of resulting cDNA was used for PCR amplification. Libraries were prepared in parallel with an identical number of PCR cycles. For the original study's pipeline: MIGEC and MiXCR extracted about 50,000 +/- 10,000 unique UMI-labeled TRB cDNA molecules per library, requiring at least two reads per UMI. Each library averaged roughly 36,000 +/- 9,600 functional in-frame TRB CDR3 nucleotide clonotypes without stop codons. Diversity metrics, including normalized Shannon-Wiener and Chao1, were computed in VDJtools after downsampling to 5000 UMI-labeled TRB molecules per sample. For the central five CDR3 residues, VDJtools calculated physicochemical properties weighted by clonotype size, namely interaction energy, strength, volume and Kidera factor 4. TCRdb reprocessed the reads, reporting each CDR3 protein sequence once and no DNA. These V and J calls rely on TCRdb rather than the paper's analysis. The table of this sample itemizes about 5,900 distinct CDR3 sequences. 1.1% to 1.5% of the sample is taken by the ten largest.

Each CD8+ T cell subset was flow-sorted in triplicate, and some 300,000 cells per subset were placed directly into RLT lysis buffer. To exclude memory contaminants, naive CD8+ T cells were stringently defined as CD45RO-CCR7+CD27+CD95-. Using standard density gradient centrifugation, peripheral blood mononuclear cells were isolated from buffy coats. A FACSAria III was used to flow-sort naive CD8+ T cells into CXCR3-negative and CXCR3-positive populations. An RNeasy Mini Kit was used to extract total RNA from the sorted cells. Regarding this clonotype: Which antigen it targets is not known.

The sample was naive CXCR3+ CD8+ T cells from blood. Read against the paper, the sample's cell subset or site label means: CD45RO-CCR7+CD27+CD95- naive CD8+ T cells expressing CXCR3 (TNR3+). The origin of this receptor is a human donor in good health. Some clones in this sample may be carry-over from other donors' samples. The chain is assembled from TRBV29-1 and TRBJ2-2. For the CDR3, the sequence is CSVERTNTGELFF.